This T cell receptor beta chain comes out of a study of T cell responses to AZD1222 COVID-19 vaccine. As regards this clone: Additional DNA sequences in this sample encode the identical CDR3.

Germline assignment: CDR1 SGDLS and CDR2 YYNGEE. This CDR3 is built from 15 residues. Trimming took 0 bases from V and 10 from J, leaving 14 bases between them. Sequencing used immunoSEQ multiplex PCR; TCRdb keeps in-frame clones, though not all of them. The sample has approximately 76,000 clones, roughly 82% seen once. The clonotype comes from an adult in good health. The sequencing used peripheral blood, collected on day 0 of AZD1222 vaccination. The chain couples TRBV9 to TRBJ1-6; D may be TRBD1 (5 bases). The CDR3 nucleotides read TGTGCCAGCAGCGTAGCTAGGAGGGGTGGCTCACCCCTCCACTTT. Its translation: CASSVARRGGSPLHF.